Below, one T cell receptor (beta chain) is given with its context. Its target is not known. The repertoire was sequenced with immunoSEQ multiplex PCR; TCRdb's copy has only in-frame clones and lacks some. The sample records roughly 1,000,000 clones, approximately 80% being singletons. These data originate in a study of shared clonotypes between healthy human individuals. Study overall: Every donor yielded three CD4 naive, three CD4 memory, two CD8 naive and one CD8 memory plate.

Whole-study findings and limits: There were few donors, and this limited the genetic and exposure-history diversity represented.

Germline V CDR1 and CDR2: MDHEN, SYDVKM. The CDR3 covers 16 residues. Trimming cost V 3 bases and J 4 bases, with 18 bases left between them. The sequenced sample consisted of memory CD4+ T cells from PBMCs. Subset defined: CD45RA-negative fraction. The chain links TRBV28 to TRBJ1-2, with D perhaps matching TRBD1 (6 bases). The receptor's source is a man aged 18 to 30 in good health. Some clones in this sample may be carry-over from other donors' samples. CDR3 sequence (DNA): TGTGCCAGCAGTTTCTTAGCGGCCAGGGGTTCCTATGGCTACACCTTC. This sequence encodes CASSFLAARGSYGYTF.